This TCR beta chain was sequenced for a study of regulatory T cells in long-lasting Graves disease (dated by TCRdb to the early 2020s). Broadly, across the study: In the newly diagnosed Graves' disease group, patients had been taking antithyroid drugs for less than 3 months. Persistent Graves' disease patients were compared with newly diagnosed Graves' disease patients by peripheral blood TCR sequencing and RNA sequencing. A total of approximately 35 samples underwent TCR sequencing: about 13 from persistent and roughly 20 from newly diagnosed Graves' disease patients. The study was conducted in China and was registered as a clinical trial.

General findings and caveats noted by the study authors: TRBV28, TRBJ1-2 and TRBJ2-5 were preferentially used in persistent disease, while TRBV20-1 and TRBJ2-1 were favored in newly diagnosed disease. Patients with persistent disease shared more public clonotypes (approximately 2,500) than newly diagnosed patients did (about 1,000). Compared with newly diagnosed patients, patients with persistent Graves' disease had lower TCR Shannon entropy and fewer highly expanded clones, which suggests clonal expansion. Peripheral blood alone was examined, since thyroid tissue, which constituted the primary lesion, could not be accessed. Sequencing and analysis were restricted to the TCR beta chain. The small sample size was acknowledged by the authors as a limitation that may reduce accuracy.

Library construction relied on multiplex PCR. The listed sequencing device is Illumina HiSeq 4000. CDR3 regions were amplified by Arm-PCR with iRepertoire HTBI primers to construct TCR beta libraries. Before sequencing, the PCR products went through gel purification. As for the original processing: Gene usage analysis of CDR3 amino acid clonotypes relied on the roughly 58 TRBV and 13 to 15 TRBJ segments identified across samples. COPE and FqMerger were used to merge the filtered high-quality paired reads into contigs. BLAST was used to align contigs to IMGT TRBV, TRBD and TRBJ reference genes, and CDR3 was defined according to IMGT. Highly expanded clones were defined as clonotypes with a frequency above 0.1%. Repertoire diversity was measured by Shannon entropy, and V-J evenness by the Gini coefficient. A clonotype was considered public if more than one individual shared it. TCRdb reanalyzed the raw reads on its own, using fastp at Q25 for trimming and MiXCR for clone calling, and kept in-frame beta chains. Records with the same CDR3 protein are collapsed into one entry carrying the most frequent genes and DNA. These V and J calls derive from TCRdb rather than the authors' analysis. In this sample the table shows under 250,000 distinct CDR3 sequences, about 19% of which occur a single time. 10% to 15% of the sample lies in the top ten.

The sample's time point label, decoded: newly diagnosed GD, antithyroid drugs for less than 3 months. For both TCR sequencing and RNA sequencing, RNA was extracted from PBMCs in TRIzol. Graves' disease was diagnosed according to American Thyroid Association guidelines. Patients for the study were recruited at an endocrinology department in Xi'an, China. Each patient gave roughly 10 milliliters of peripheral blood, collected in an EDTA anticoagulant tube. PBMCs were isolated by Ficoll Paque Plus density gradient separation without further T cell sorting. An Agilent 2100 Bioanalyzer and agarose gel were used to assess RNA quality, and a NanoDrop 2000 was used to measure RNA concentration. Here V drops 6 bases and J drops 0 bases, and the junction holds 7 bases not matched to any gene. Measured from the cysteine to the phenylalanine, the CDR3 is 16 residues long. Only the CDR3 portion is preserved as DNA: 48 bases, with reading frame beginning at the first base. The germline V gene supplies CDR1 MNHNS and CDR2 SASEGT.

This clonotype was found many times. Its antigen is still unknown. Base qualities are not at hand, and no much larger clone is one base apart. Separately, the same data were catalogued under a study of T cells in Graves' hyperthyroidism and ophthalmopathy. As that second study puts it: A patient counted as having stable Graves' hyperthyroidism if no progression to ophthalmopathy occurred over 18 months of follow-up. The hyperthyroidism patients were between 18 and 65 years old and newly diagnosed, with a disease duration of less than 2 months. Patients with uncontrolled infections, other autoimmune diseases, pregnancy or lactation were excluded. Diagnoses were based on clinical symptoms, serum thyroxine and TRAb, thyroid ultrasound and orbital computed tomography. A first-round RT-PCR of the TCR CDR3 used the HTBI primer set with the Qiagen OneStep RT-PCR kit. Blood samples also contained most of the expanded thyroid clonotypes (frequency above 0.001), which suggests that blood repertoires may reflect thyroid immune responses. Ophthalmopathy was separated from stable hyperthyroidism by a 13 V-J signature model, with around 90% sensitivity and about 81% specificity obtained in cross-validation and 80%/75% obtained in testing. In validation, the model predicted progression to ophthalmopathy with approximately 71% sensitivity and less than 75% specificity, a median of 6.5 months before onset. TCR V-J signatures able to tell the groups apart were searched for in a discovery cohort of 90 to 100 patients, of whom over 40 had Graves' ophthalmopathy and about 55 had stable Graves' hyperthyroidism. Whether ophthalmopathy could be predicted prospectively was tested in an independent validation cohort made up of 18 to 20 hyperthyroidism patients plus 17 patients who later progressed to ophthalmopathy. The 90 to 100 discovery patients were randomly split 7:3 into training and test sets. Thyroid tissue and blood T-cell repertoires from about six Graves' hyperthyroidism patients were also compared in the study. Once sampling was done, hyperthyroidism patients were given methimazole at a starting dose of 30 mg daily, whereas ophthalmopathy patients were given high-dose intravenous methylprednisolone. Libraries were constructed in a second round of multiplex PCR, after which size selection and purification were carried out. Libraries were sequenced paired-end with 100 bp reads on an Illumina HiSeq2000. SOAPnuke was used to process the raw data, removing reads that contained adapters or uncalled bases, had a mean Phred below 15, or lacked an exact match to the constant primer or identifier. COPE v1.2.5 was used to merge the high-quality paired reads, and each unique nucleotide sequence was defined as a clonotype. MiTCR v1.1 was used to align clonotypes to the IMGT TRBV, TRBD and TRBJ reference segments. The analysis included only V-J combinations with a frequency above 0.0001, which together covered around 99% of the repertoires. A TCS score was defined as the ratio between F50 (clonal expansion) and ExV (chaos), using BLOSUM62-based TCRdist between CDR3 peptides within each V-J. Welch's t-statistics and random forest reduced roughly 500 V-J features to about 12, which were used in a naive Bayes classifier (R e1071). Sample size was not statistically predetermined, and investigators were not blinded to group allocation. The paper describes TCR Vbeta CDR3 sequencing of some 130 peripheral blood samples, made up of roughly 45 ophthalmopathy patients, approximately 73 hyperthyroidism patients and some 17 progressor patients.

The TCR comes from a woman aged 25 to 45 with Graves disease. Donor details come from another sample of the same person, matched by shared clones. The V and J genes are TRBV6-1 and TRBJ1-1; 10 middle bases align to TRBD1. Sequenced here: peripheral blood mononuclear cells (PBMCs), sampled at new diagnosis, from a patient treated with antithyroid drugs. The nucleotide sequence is TGTGCCAGCAGCAGACAGGGGGCGTACCTGAACACTGAAGCTTTCTTT. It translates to CASSRQGAYLNTEAFF.